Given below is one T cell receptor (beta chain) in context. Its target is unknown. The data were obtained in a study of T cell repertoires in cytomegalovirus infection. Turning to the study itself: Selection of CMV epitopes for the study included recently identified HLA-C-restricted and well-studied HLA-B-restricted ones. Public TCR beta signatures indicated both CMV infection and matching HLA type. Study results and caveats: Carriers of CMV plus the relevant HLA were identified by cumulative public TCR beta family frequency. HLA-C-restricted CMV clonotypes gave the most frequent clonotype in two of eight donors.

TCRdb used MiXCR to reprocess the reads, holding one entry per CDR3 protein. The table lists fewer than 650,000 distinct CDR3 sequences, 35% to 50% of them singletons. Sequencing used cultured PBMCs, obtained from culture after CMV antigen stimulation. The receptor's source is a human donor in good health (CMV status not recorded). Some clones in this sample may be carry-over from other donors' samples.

CDR3 in DNA: TGTGCCGGGGCGGGGGCCGGGGAGCTGTTTTTT. This codes for CAGAGAGELFF. This chain connects TRBV12-3 or TRBV12-4 to TRBJ2-2, with 7 nucleotides matching TRBD2. The CDR3 loop spans 11 amino acids. Trimming cost V 11 bases and J 6 bases; bases outside gene matches: 3.